The text below deals with one T cell receptor (beta chain). Its antigen is not known. This sample's treatment: 10-day PBMC culture with coronavirus spike peptide pools or control peptides (ViraFEST assay). Trimming removed 2 bases from V and 9 bases from J; junction bases left unmatched: 10. Germline loops: CDR1 LNHDA, CDR2 SQIVND (reference sequence). The CDR3 spans 15 residues. These data originate in a study of vaccination and CD4 T cells after COVID-19. The overall study: The convalescents were made up of six males and four females, two of whom were Hispanic. It was a median roughly 100 days after diagnosis, with a range of 35 to 161, that post-COVID samples were drawn. Overlapping peptides of the spike proteins of SARS-CoV-2, HCoV-NL63, HCoV-OC43 and HCoV-229E were used for cell stimulation. General observations from the study: In convalescent patients, 304 of 307 vaccine-specific clones were spike mono-reactive.

The Oncomine TCR Beta short-read assay generated sequence data from the DNA of cultured CD4+ T cells. TCRdb redid the calling of the PCR reads with MiXCR, one entry per CDR3 protein. There are about 20,000 distinct CDR3 sequences in the sample; less than 60% occur only once, and around 2.6% lies in the top ten. The clonotype was recovered from a human donor who had recovered from COVID-19. This chain links TRBV19 with TRBJ2-1, with 7 bases identical to TRBD2. Specimen: CD4+ T cells from blood, cultured in vitro, collected after SARS-CoV-2 vaccination. CDR3 in DNA: TGTGCCAGTAGTATACGGCTAGCGGCTCCAACTGAGCAGTTCTTC. It encodes CASSIRLAAPTEQFF.